This T cell receptor beta chain was recorded in a study of control samples from healthy donors and cancer patients. The table came from immunoSEQ multiplex PCR; TCRdb's copy has only in-frame clones and leaves some out. The table includes about 200,000 clones, roughly nine tenths detected once. This CDR3 is built from 13 residues. Looked up from germline, CDR1 is MNHEY and CDR2 is SVGAGI. V was cut by 5 bases and J by 8 bases, with 15 bases left in between. The chain couples TRBV6-5 to TRBJ1-2; a possible D gene is TRBD1 (6 bases). The sample comprised blood. This TCR was recovered from a man aged 25-45 years in good health. The CDR3 nucleotides read TGTGCCAGCAGTCCCCCCAGGGGCGGGGGCTACACCTTC. Translation: CASSPPRGGGYTF.